These T cell receptor beta chains were read from a single sample in a study of CD8 T cells in ankylosing spondylitis. MiXCR, run by TCRdb on the 5' RACE reads, gives a single entry per CDR3 protein. Altogether under 7,000 distinct CDR3 sequences are present, around 1.9% being singletons, with the ten largest covering about 54%. The specimen was blood, either unsorted or a sorted T cell fraction (not recorded which). Every receptor here comes from a male donor with ankylosing spondylitis or in good health (not recorded which). The CDR3 runs from the conserved cysteine through the conserved F or W. For some rows the clone size is stated as once, few or many, or as a class when expanded; others skip it.

>many|TRBV9
CASSGLPNEQFF
>many|TRBV9
CASSVALGTDASGANVLTF
>large|TRBV9
CASSGPYDNYGYTF
>many|TRBV9
CASSADTLDTGELFF
>many|TRBV9
CASSVGIREREISNEQFF
>many|TRBV9
CASSADGVAYEQYF
>many|TRBV9
CASSPWTSDGDTQYF
>many|TRBV9
CASSVGVGTGEVGGRAGNEQFF
>many|TRBV9
CASSPRPGWHPGELFF
>many|TRBV9
CASTPHGRAYTGELFF
>many|TRBV9
CASSAFPTGVYEQYF
>many|TRBV9
CASSGGGGALYEQYF
>many|TRBV9
CASSAGGRVVYEQYF
>many|TRBV9
CASSVRAGISYEQYF
>medium-sized|TRBV12-1
CASSLEPVGTSGTIGFGTDTQYF
>many|TRBV30
CAWRGLGNGTQYF
>many|TRBV9
CASSATSDTYNEQFF
>many|TRBV9
CASSAGSTGELFF
>few|TRBV9
CASQGTGGPSSTGELFF
>.|TRBV9
CASRSQGDQETQYF
>many|TRBV9
CASSVDPSPLYEQYF
>many|TRBV9
CASSPGRYEQYF
>many|TRBV9
CASSVGRGVQETQYF
>medium-sized|TRBV9
CASSPTSGITVGELFF
>many|TRBV9
CASRGLGPLSTDTQYF
>many|TRBV9
CASSVSGTSPYEQYF
>.|TRBV9
CASSTTSNEQFF
>many|TRBV9
CASSVDYGGVDQETQYF
>many|TRBV9
CASSVGTSGSDFSYEQYF
>many|TRBV9
CASSVGDLNTEAFF
>many|TRBV9
CASSVVNSGYEQFF
>many|TRBV9
CASSVGGSANNEQFF
>many|TRBV9
CASSIGTSASEQYF
>many|TRBV9
CASSASPGQAYEQYF
>many|TRBV20-1
CSVRSGTGGAYGYTF
>many|TRBV9
CASSGTGGKAETQYF
>many|TRBV9
CASSPERGPKGQETQYF
>many|TRBV9
CASSVGTGYNEQFF
>many|TRBV9
CASSGGTGTGAGELFF
>many|TRBV9
CASSVVGGPPSGANVLTF
>many|TRBV9
CASSPSEGPDTQYF
>many|TRBV9
CASSRRTSGTPSTDTQYF
>many|TRBV9
CASSPPALASTQYF
>many|TRBV9
CASSVEATGLTEAFF
>medium-sized|TRBV12-2
CASRLVFYCASGRVTYEQYF
>many|TRBV9
CASSIGDRASGANVLTF
>many|TRBV9
CASSVGAGRSYEQYF
>many|TRBV9
CASSVEGGGGSFVGEQFF
>.|TRBV9
CASSGGQGAETQYF
>many|TRBV9
CASSVEVGGASGYTF
>many|TRBV9
CASSVAGDSSYEQYF
>many|TRBV9
CASGGIGNYEKLFF
>many|TRBV3-1
CASSAWDMIRLGAADEQFF
>medium-sized|TRBV9
CASSVAHRSYNEQFF
>many|TRBV9
CASSADGLSYEQYF
>many|TRBV9
CASSIGTSVYEQYF
>many|TRBV9
CASSKSTDTQYF
>many|TRBV9
CASSGAAGALRETQYF
>many|TRBV9
CASSAPPQETQYF
>.|TRBV9
CASSVARTSLGANVLTF